This entry describes one T cell receptor beta chain. What it recognizes is unknown. The data derive from a study of T cells in Graves' hyperthyroidism and ophthalmopathy. RNA transcripts provided the source from which TCR beta CDR3 regions were amplified. First-round RT-PCR with HTBI primers amplified the TCR CDR3 region. One entry per CDR3 protein, called by TCRdb with MiXCR from the multiplex PCR reads. The sample has hundreds of thousands of distinct CDR3 sequences; just under 25% are singletons. CDR1 is SGHDN and CDR2 is FVKESK in the germline V gene. The CDR3 contains 17 residues. With 0 bases removed from V and 4 bases from J, the gap between germline ends came to 16 bases. Study-wide results and caveats: A model built on 13 V-J features separated ophthalmopathy from stable hyperthyroidism.

The sample comprised blood. The TCR was taken from a man over 45 with Graves' hyperthyroidism. The gene calls are TRBV14 and TRBJ2-1, with D possibly TRBD2 on 5 matching bases. CDR3 sequence: CASSQERARLGYNEQFF. CDR3 sequence (DNA): TGTGCCAGCAGCCAAGAGAGGGCTAGGTTGGGATACAATGAGCAGTTCTTC.